These T cell receptor beta chains were read from a single sample in a study of naive and memory T cell subsets. From the 5' RACE reads, TCRdb called clonotypes with MiXCR, one entry per CDR3 protein. This table has about 22,000 distinct CDR3 sequences, about 4% appearing once. The receptors originated from a male donor in good health. The CDR3 runs from the conserved cysteine through the conserved F or W. A D gene is named only where the DNA matches it firmly. A clone size is listed for some rows: how often the clone was seen (once, few, many), or a class if it is expanded.

V	D	J	size	length	DNA	CDR3
TRBV2	TRBD2	TRBJ2-1	once	16	TGTGCCAGCAGTATCATAGCGGGGGGCTGGTACAATGAGCAGTTCTTC	CASSIIAGGWYNEQFF
TRBV9	NA	TRBJ2-5	many	14	TGTGCCAGCAGCGTAGACGGGAGCCAAGAGACCCAGTACTTC	CASSVDGSQETQYF
TRBV4-2	NA	TRBJ2-7	many	16	TGTGCCAGCAGCCAAGATTACGGGAGCTCCACCTACGAGCAGTACTTC	CASSQDYGSSTYEQYF
TRBV18	NA	TRBJ2-1	many	14	TGTGCCAGCTCACCAATCGTTAGCTACAATGAGCAGTTCTTC	CASSPIVSYNEQFF
TRBV12-3/TRBV12-4	NA	TRBJ1-1	many	13	TGTGCCAGCAGTTTACAGGGGAACACTGAAGCTTTCTTT	CASSLQGNTEAFF
TRBV7-9	TRBD1	TRBJ1-1	many	12	TGTGCCAGCAGCCCAGGGGGCTCTGAAGCTTTCTTT	CASSPGGSEAFF
TRBV29-1	NA	TRBJ2-5	many	15	TGCAGCGTTGAATCGCCAGGGGTAGGCCAAGAGACCCAGTACTTC	CSVESPGVGQETQYF
TRBV20-1	TRBD2	TRBJ2-1	many	17	TGCAGTGCTAGAGATGGCGAGCGGGGGAATTCCTACAATGAGCAGTTCTTC	CSARDGERGNSYNEQFF
TRBV18	NA	TRBJ2-3	many	15	TGTGCCAGCTCGCTATCTCCGGCGAGCACAGATACGCAGTATTTT	CASSLSPASTDTQYF
TRBV11-2	NA	TRBJ1-2	NA	12	TGTGCCAGCAGCCCCCAATTGGTCGGCTACACCTTC	CASSPQLVGYTF
TRBV7-2	NA	TRBJ1-5	NA	15	TGTGCCAGCAGCCCCACAGGGCTGAGCAATCAGCCCCAGCATTTT	CASSPTGLSNQPQHF
TRBV7-2	NA	TRBJ2-2	many	18	TGTGCCAGCAGCTTAGCGCAAAGTCGGCTACTGAACACCGGGGAGCTGTTTTTT	CASSLAQSRLLNTGELFF
TRBV6-2/TRBV6-3	NA	TRBJ1-1	many	15	TGTGCCAGCAGCGAACACAGCTACATGAACACTGAAGCTTTCTTT	CASSEHSYMNTEAFF
TRBV12-3/TRBV12-4	NA	TRBJ2-7	many	11	TGTGCCAGCAGTTTATACTACGAGCAGTACTTC	CASSLYYEQYF
TRBV25-1	NA	TRBJ2-3	many	15	TGTGCCAGCAGCGAGGGACTGATGTTCACAGATACGCAGTATTTT	CASSEGLMFTDTQYF
TRBV5-1	NA	TRBJ2-7	many	14	TGCGCCAGCAGCTTCGACAGAATCCTCTACGAGCAGTACTTC	CASSFDRILYEQYF
TRBV6-1	NA	TRBJ2-7	many	13	TGTGCCAGCAGGTACTTGGGCTCCTACGAGCAGTACTTC	CASRYLGSYEQYF
TRBV27	NA	TRBJ1-3	many	15	TGTGCCAGCAGTTTATCGATAGGGCCTGGAAACACCATATATTTT	CASSLSIGPGNTIYF
TRBV28	NA	TRBJ2-7	many	14	TGTGCCAGCAGTTGGCCGGCCCGAGAAGTTGAGCAGTACTTC	CASSWPAREVEQYF
TRBV5-1	NA	TRBJ2-7	many	11	TGCGCCAGCAGGGAAAACTACGAGCAGTACTTC	CASRENYEQYF
TRBV30	TRBD1	TRBJ2-3	many	11	TGTGCCTGGAGTCAAGGGGGCAAGCAGTATTTT	CAWSQGGKQYF
TRBV14	NA	TRBJ2-2	many	14	TGTGCCAGCAGCCAAGTCAGGGCCACCGGGGAGCTGTTTTTT	CASSQVRATGELFF
TRBV10-2	NA	TRBJ1-1	many	15	TGCGCCAGCAGTGCGGGGGGGCCGAGGAACACTGAAGCTTTCTTT	CASSAGGPRNTEAFF
TRBV19	NA	TRBJ1-5	many	13	TGTGCCAGTAAGGACGGAGGAAATCAGCCCCAGCATTTT	CASKDGGNQPQHF
TRBV6-5	TRBD1	TRBJ1-2	many	15	TGTGCCAGCAGTTACTCGCGGACAGGGAGCTATGGCTACACCTTC	CASSYSRTGSYGYTF
TRBV7-9	NA	TRBJ2-1	many	11	TGTGCCAGCAGCTTATCGAATGAGCAGTTCTTC	CASSLSNEQFF
TRBV29-1	NA	TRBJ2-5	many	12	TGCAGCGTTGTGTTTTTGGGGTTGACCCAGTACTTC	CSVVFLGLTQYF
TRBV18	TRBD1	TRBJ2-1	NA	14	TGTGCCAGCTCACCAAGGGACAGTGGCCCTCAGCAGTTCTTC	CASSPRDSGPQQFF
TRBV21-1	NA	TRBJ2-1	many	17	TGTGCCAGCAGCAAAGGGGCCTCAGAATCGCCTGGCAATGAGCAGTTCTTC	CASSKGASESPGNEQFF
TRBV4-3	NA	TRBJ1-6	NA	15	TGCGCCAGCAGCCGAGAGACTGGGGGCGAATCACCCCTCCACTTT	CASSRETGGESPLHF
TRBV7-9	NA	TRBJ2-6	many	15	TGTGCCAGCGGCAGGGTAACGACCGGGGCCAACGTCCTGACTTTC	CASGRVTTGANVLTF
TRBV10-3	TRBD1	TRBJ2-1	few	14	TGTGCCATCAGCGTGACAGGGTATTCGGATGAGCAGTTCTTC	CAISVTGYSDEQFF
TRBV21-1	NA	TRBJ2-7	many	14	TGTGCCAGCAGCCTCCGGGACGTAGACTACGAGCAGTACTTC	CASSLRDVDYEQYF
TRBV29-1	NA	TRBJ2-3	NA	14	TGCAGCGTTGAGGGGGACCCCGCTCCAAATACGCAGTATTTT	CSVEGDPAPNTQYF
TRBV20-1	NA	TRBJ2-7	many	13	TGCAGTGCTAGCGGGGGGCCTCGGTACGAGCAGTACTTC	CSASGGPRYEQYF
TRBV20-1	NA	TRBJ2-5	many	15	TGCAGTGCTAGATTAGGGAGGACCCTCCAAGAGACCCAGTACTTC	CSARLGRTLQETQYF
TRBV6-6	NA	TRBJ2-6	NA	15	TGTGCCAGCGGAGACAGGACCTCTGGGGCCAACGTCCTGACTTTC	CASGDRTSGANVLTF